These 20 T cell receptor beta chains were sequenced from one sample in a study of CDR3 diversity in severe acne. TCRdb itself ran the PCR reads through MiXCR, one entry per CDR3 protein. The profile shows about 86,000 distinct CDR3 sequences, around 49% of them singletons. The material sequenced was blood. The receptors shown here come from a male donor in good health, without acne.

The chain joins TRBV5-1 to TRBJ2-2, with D possibly matching TRBD1 (6 bases). The CDR3 is 15 residues long. Germline V gene data show CDR1 as SGHRS and CDR2 as YFSETQ. The V gene lost 4 bases and the J gene lost 3 bases, with 13 bases spanning the gap. In DNA form, the CDR3 reads TGCGCCAGCAGCCTACAGGGTCCGGACACCGGGGAGCTGTTTTTT. This codes for CASSLQGPDTGELFF.

This clonotype was seen only a few times. The chain has TRBV30 and TRBJ1-3, with no clear D. The CDR3 consists of 15 residues. CDR1 GTSNPN and CDR2 SVGIG come from the germline V gene (reference sequence). V lost 5 bases to trimming and J lost 9 bases, with 23 bases between them. The CDR3 DNA sequence: TGTGCCTGGGAAGCCCCGGCCAGAGGTTGGTCCACCATATATTTT. It yields the protein CAWEAPARGWSTIYF.

The CDR3 spells CASSLLRVSTEAFF. As DNA, the CDR3 is TGTGCCAGCAGCTTATTAAGGGTCTCGACTGAAGCTTTCTTT. The chain combines TRBV5-5 with TRBJ1-1; D remains ambiguous. Deletions cut 2 bases from V and 5 bases from J, with 13 bases between. This CDR3 region has 14 residues. CDR1 and CDR2 from the germline V gene are SGHKS and YYEKEE (reference sequence). Full variable domain (missing parts from reference TRBV5-5 and TRBJ1-1): DAGVTQSPTHLIKTRGQQVTLRCSPISGHKSVSWYQQVLGQGPQFIFQYYEKEERGRGNFPDRFSARQFPNYSSELNVNALLLGDSALYLCASSLLRVSTEAFFGQGTRLTVV.

The chain carries TRBV7-9 and TRBJ2-7; D ambiguous. This CDR3 contains 14 residues. Germline V lookup: CDR1 SEHNR, CDR2 FQNEAQ (reference sequence). V was shortened by 1 base and J by 5 bases, with 12 bases between the two germline ends. CDR3 nucleotide sequence: TGTGCCAGCAGCTTAGAGTTTTCTGAGGACGAGCAGTACTTC. Protein sequence: CASSLEFSEDEQYF.

This clonotype was counted at least ten times. The CDR3 loop is CAISESQGAGEKLFF. CDR3 in DNA: TGTGCCATCAGTGAGTCTCAGGGGGCCGGTGAAAAACTGTTTTTT. V and J are TRBV10-3 and TRBJ1-4; TRBD1 matches 8 bases. CDR1 and CDR2 from the germline V gene are ENHRY and SYGVKD. The CDR3 runs to 15 residues. J gave up 7 bases and V 0 bases, and 4 bases lay outside the gene matches.

This chain uses TRBV7-6 with TRBJ1-2; TRBD1 matches 9 bases. The V gene's germline CDR1 is SGHVS and CDR2 FNYEAQ. The CDR3 runs to 18 residues. After removal of 5 bases from V and 2 bases from J, the junction contained 15 bases not matched to a gene. CDR3 protein: CASSQQILETGGNYGYTF. CDR3 coding DNA: TGTGCCAGCAGCCAGCAGATACTCGAGACAGGGGGAAACTATGGCTACACCTTC.

The genes are TRBV7-9 and TRBJ2-7, with no clear D. The CDR3 consists of 11 residues. Germline V gene sequence: CDR1 SEHNR, CDR2 FQNEAQ (reference sequence). Trimming stripped 6 bases from V and 4 bases from J, with 7 bases between. The chain's CDR3 is CASRSAYEQYF. CDR3 nucleotide sequence: TGTGCCAGCAGGTCCGCGTACGAGCAGTACTTC.

This clonotype showed up just a few times. V gene TRBV24-1 combines with J gene TRBJ2-3; D uncertain. The CDR3 loop spans 13 amino acids. Trimming cost V 5 bases and J 2 bases, with 7 bases left between them. Per the germline V gene, CDR1 is KGHDR and CDR2 is SFDVKD. The CDR3 sequence: CATSVGNTDTQYF. The CDR3 coding sequence is TGTGCCACCAGTGTAGGTAACACAGATACGCAGTATTTT.

This clonotype occurred many times. The chain uses TRBV6-6 and TRBJ2-7, with a weak D call TRBD2 (5 bases). V shed 5 bases and J shed 5 bases, with 13 bases lying between them. Per the germline V gene, CDR1 is MNHNY and CDR2 is SVGAGI (reference sequence). The CDR3 sequence is 13 residues long. The CDR3 coding sequence is TGTGCCAGCAGTAGTAGGTCGGGGAACGAGCAGTACTTC. It is translated as CASSSRSGNEQYF.

The genes are TRBV5-1 and TRBJ2-5; 8 positions match TRBD1. The CDR3 contains 14 residues. V lost 4 bases, J lost 4 bases, and 6 bases stayed unmatched. CDR1 is SGHRS and CDR2 is YFSETQ in the germline V gene. CDR3 nucleotide sequence: TGCGCCAGCAGCGAAATTACAGGGGGAGAGACCCAGTACTTC. Its protein product is CASSEITGGETQYF.

The chain combines TRBV9 with TRBJ2-2; D is unclear. Trimming took 2 bases from V and 7 from J, leaving 3 bases between them. The germline gives CDR1 SGDLS, CDR2 YYNGEE. The CDR3 is 11 residues long. CDR3 bases: TGTGCCAGCAGCGTCCACGGGGAGCTGTTTTTT. It yields the protein CASSVHGELFF.

This clonotype was seen repeatedly, ten times or more. The chain combines TRBV11-2 with TRBJ2-7, with a tentative D call TRBD1 (6 bases). V lost 1 base and J 4 bases, leaving 11 bases between the germline ends. Germline V gene sequence: CDR1 SGHAT, CDR2 FQNNGV. The CDR3 runs 14 residues. The CDR3 region is CASSLGFRGYEQYF. In DNA, the CDR3 is TGTGCCAGCAGCTTAGGCTTCAGGGGATACGAGCAGTACTTC.

The chain uses TRBV7-9 and TRBJ1-5; the D gene is possibly TRBD1 (5 bases). V gave up 6 bases and J gave up 7 bases, with 19 bases separating them. This CDR3 has 15 residues. Germline V gene data show CDR1 as SEHNR and CDR2 as FQNEAQ (reference sequence). This CDR3 reads CASRRGGGGDQPQHF. The CDR3 nucleotides are TGTGCCAGCAGGCGGGGGGGGGGGGGGGACCAGCCCCAGCATTTT.

V is TRBV30 and J is TRBJ2-7; TRBD2 matches at 8 bases. This CDR3 is 17 amino acids long. J was trimmed by 4 bases and V by 2 bases; bases with no gene match: 16. Per germline, CDR1 GTSNPN and CDR2 SVGIG (reference sequence). The CDR3: CAWSPSFGGGLTYEQYF. As DNA, the CDR3 is TGTGCCTGGAGTCCATCCTTCGGGGGGGGCCTTACTTACGAGCAGTACTTC.

This clonotype ranks as medium-sized. V and J are TRBV7-3 and TRBJ2-3, with D perhaps matching TRBD2 (5 bases). This CDR3 region has 15 residues. CDR1 and CDR2 from the germline V gene are SGHTA and FQGTGA. V lost 5 bases and J 0 bases, leaving 12 bases between the germline ends. CDR3 sequence reads: CASSRGEFSTDTQYF. The CDR3 DNA reads TGTGCCAGCAGCCGTGGGGAGTTTAGCACAGATACGCAGTATTTT.

The chain employs TRBV19 and TRBJ2-7; D is undetermined. The germline V gene has CDR1 LNHDA and CDR2 SQIVND (reference sequence). V lost 5 bases and J 5 bases, leaving 13 bases between the germline ends. CDR3 length equals 13 residues. The CDR3 protein is CASSPPKRNEQYF. The CDR3 DNA reads TGTGCCAGTAGTCCCCCCAAGCGCAACGAGCAGTACTTC.

The V gene is TRBV10-3, the J gene TRBJ1-6; D may be TRBD1 (5 bases). Germline V lookup: CDR1 ENHRY, CDR2 SYGVKD. Trimming shortened V by 4 bases and J by 13 bases, and 23 bases separated the two germline ends. The CDR3 extends over 16 amino acids. The CDR3 DNA reads as TGTGCCATCAGTGCGAGTCAGGGTGCGCAAGGGCAGCCCCTCCACTTT. Translated: CAISASQGAQGQPLHF.

The V call is TRBV12-3 or TRBV12-4, the J call TRBJ1-6, with 10 positions matching TRBD1. This CDR3 is 15 amino acids long. V dropped 7 bases and J dropped 9; count of bases not matched to a gene: 9. The CDR3 nucleotides are TGTGCCAGCACTTCTGACGGGACAGGGGTTTCACCCCTCCACTTT. It yields the protein CASTSDGTGVSPLHF.

A word on this clonotype: Given a much more abundant clone one base away, this may be a read error. The chain employs TRBV10-3 and TRBJ1-2, with a tentative D call TRBD1 (6 bases). V was shortened by 10 bases and J by 2 bases, with 11 bases between the two germline ends. The CDR3 spans 12 residues. From germline, CDR1 is ENHRY and CDR2 SYGVKD. CDR3 in amino acids: CASGQGNYGYTF. CDR3 coding DNA: TGTGCCAGCGGTCAGGGGAACTATGGCTACACCTTC.

V is TRBV20-1 and J is TRBJ2-5; D is perhaps TRBD1 (5 bases). The CDR3 is made up of 13 amino acids. Germline V CDR1 and CDR2: DFQATT, SNEGSKA (reference sequence). V lost 6 bases and J lost 5, with 16 bases in between. The CDR3 DNA follows: TGCAGTGCCAGCAGTGAGTCAGGGGAGACCCAGTACTTC. It yields the protein CSASSESGETQYF.